A single TCR beta chain is shown here with its context. The V and J ends lost 5 bases and 4 bases respectively, with 14 bases between them. Germline loops: CDR1 MNHNS, CDR2 SASEGT. The CDR3 totals 15 residues. The data are from a study of cytomegalovirus exposure and HLA in healthy donors. PCR involved 60 Vbeta and 13 Jbeta primers. TCRdb keeps only in-frame clones here, not all; method: immunoSEQ multiplex PCR. The sample holds around 46,000 clones. This rearrangement joins TRBV6-1 to TRBJ1-4, with a weak D call TRBD1 (5 bases). The sequencing input was PBMCs. The TCR was taken from a woman aged 40 to 50 in good health and CMV-seronegative. Written as DNA, the CDR3 is TGTGCCAGCAGTTTGGATTGGGGCAATAATGAAAAACTGTTTTTT. Its protein is CASSLDWGNNEKLFF.